This T cell receptor (beta chain) was captured by sequencing in a study of shared clonotypes between healthy human individuals. Using immunoSEQ multiplex PCR, the repertoire was profiled, and TCRdb retains in-frame clones only, with some absent. This table has a few hundred thousand clones, around 80% appearing once. Recent acute infections and vaccinations were absent in the healthy HIV-negative adult donors. Between the trimmed V and J ends, which lost 8 bases and 1 base, there was a span of 11 bases. Germline V gene sequence: CDR1 SGHDN, CDR2 FVKESK. The CDR3 contains 13 residues. This rearrangement joins TRBV14 to TRBJ1-1; D gene uncertain. The sequencing input was PBMCs. The TCR comes from a woman between 40 and 55 years old in good health. Some clones in this sample may be carry-over from other donors' samples. Here the CDR3 DNA reads TGTGCCAGCGCTAAGACACAGAACACTGAAGCTTTCTTT. Its protein product is CASAKTQNTEAFF.